One and the same sample provided the 20 T cell receptor beta chains below, sequenced in a study of blood T cells in healthy people across ages. A second PCR, run for about 7 to 11 cycles, used a sample-barcoded 5' primer plus a J-beta primer mix. TCRdb reprocessed the 5' RACE reads via MiXCR and lists one record per CDR3 protein. This table has around 1.5 million distinct CDR3 sequences, approximately 59% appearing once. Sequences were obtained from blood. The receptors were gathered from a man younger than 35 in good health.

The chain recombines TRBV10-1 with TRBJ2-3; no clear D gene. This CDR3 contains 14 residues. The V end was cut by 4 bases, the J end by 7 bases, with 15 bases between. CDR1 is WNHNN and CDR2 is SYGVQD in the germline V gene (reference sequence). CDR3 DNA sequence: TGCGCCAGCAGTGCCCCAACCCGAACTAATACGCAGTATTTT. This sequence encodes CASSAPTRTNTQYF.

The V gene is TRBV11-2, the J gene TRBJ1-1; D uncertain. V was cut by 5 bases and J by 4 bases, with 17 bases left in between. Germline CDR1 and CDR2: SGHAT and FQNNGV. This CDR3 contains 15 residues. The CDR3 DNA follows: TGTGCCAGCAGCAAACTAAACAATGCGGGCACTGAAGCTTTCTTT. It encodes CASSKLNNAGTEAFF.

This chain connects TRBV6-2 or TRBV6-3 to TRBJ2-1; D unresolved. The CDR3 consists of 14 residues. Germline CDR1 reads MNHEY; CDR2 reads SVGEGT. Trimming removed 8 bases from V and 0 bases from J, with 11 bases in between. The CDR3 protein is CASLGRSSYNEQFF. The CDR3 DNA reads as TGTGCCAGCTTAGGACGGAGCTCCTACAATGAGCAGTTCTTC.

The CDR3 reads CSAGPGLAGVGRDEQFF. The CDR3 nucleotides read TGCAGTGCTGGTCCGGGACTAGCGGGAGTAGGTCGCGATGAGCAGTTCTTC. This chain joins TRBV20-1 and TRBJ2-1; TRBD2 matches 14 bases. V lost 5 bases and J lost 8; bases outside the gene matches: 14. Germline V gene lookup returns CDR1 DFQATT and CDR2 SNEGSKA (reference sequence). This CDR3 is built from 17 residues.

The CDR3 bases are TGCGCCAGCAGCCCCCGCGAGGGCTATAATGAAAAACTGTTTTTT. Translated: CASSPREGYNEKLFF. The genes are TRBV4-3 and TRBJ1-4, with D hard to call. V shed 4 bases and J shed 4 bases, with 13 bases lying between them. CDR3 length: 15 amino acids. CDR1 and CDR2 (germline): LGHNA, YSLEER.

As concerns this clonotype: At one boundary the junction diverges from the germline segment, which might be a read error. The chain joins TRBV10-3 to TRBJ2-3, with TRBD2 matching over 10 bases. Germline lookup yields CDR1 ENHRY and CDR2 SYGVKD. The CDR3 extends over 15 amino acids. This CDR3 reads CATKNERGGPDTRYF. DNA for the CDR3: TGTGCCACCAAGAACGAGCGGGGGGGCCCAGATACGCGGTATTTT.

This chain connects TRBV20-1 to TRBJ2-1; 8 positions match TRBD1. This CDR3 comprises 11 residues. The germline CDR1 and CDR2 sequences are DFQATT and SNEGSKA (reference sequence). The CDR3 loop reads CSMDRVNEQFF. In nucleotides, the CDR3 is TGCAGCATGGACAGGGTCAATGAGCAGTTCTTC.

This clonotype was seen a few times. V and J are TRBV10-3 and TRBJ1-6; D ambiguous. Between the trimmed V and J ends, which lost 2 bases and 0 bases, there was a span of 8 bases. The CDR3 length is 16 residues. The germline V gene has CDR1 ENHRY and CDR2 SYGVKD. The CDR3 loop reads CAISEVGSSYNSPLHF. The CDR3 coding sequence is TGTGCCATCAGTGAGGTCGGGAGCTCCTATAATTCACCCCTCCACTTT.

This clonotype was detected only a few times. This chain joins TRBV30 and TRBJ2-4; TRBD1 matches 9 bases. The J call may not be correct, given that the DNA end is closer to TRBJ2-7. The CDR3 has 15 residues. Per germline, CDR1 GTSNPN and CDR2 SVGIG (reference sequence). In nucleotides, the CDR3 is TGTGCCTGGAGTTTTCTAGGGACAGGGATGAACGAGCAGTACTTC. Translation gives CAWSFLGTGMNEQYF.

This clonotype appeared once. The chain uses TRBV30 and TRBJ2-3; possibly TRBD1 for D (6 bases). V gave up 4 bases and J gave up 3 bases, with 11 bases separating them. The V gene's germline CDR1 is GTSNPN and CDR2 SVGIG (reference sequence). The length of the CDR3 is 13 residues. The CDR3 here is CAWTGVPTDTQYF. Here the CDR3 DNA reads TGTGCCTGGACAGGGGTCCCTACAGATACGCAGTATTTT.

The table lists this clonotype with a count of one. This chain joins TRBV20-1 and TRBJ2-5; D not certain. Germline CDR1 and CDR2: DFQATT and SNEGSKA (reference sequence). The ends were cut back, 6 bases at V and 11 bases at J, with 28 bases in the middle. The CDR3 has 15 amino acids. The CDR3 DNA follows: TGCAGTGCCCTCTCCCGGCCCTCACCCTCTAAGGAGCAGTACTTC. Encoded protein: CSALSRPSPSKEQYF.

The chain carries TRBV25-1 and TRBJ2-1; 7 bases match TRBD1. CDR1 and CDR2 from the germline V gene are MGHDK and SYGVNS. The CDR3 has 16 amino acids. V lost 4 bases, J lost 9 bases, and 15 bases stayed unmatched. In DNA form, the CDR3 reads TGTGCCAGCAGTGGATACGACAGGGAAACGGATAGTGAGCAGTTCTTC. Translation: CASSGYDRETDSEQFF.

The chain recombines TRBV2 with TRBJ2-7, with D possibly matching TRBD1 (6 bases). Looked up from germline, CDR1 is SNHLY and CDR2 is FYNNEI. The ends were cut back, 6 bases at V and 7 bases at J, with 25 bases in the middle. This CDR3 has 16 residues. CDR3 sequence reads: CASSPTQGLTRREQYF. In DNA form, the CDR3 reads TGTGCCAGCAGCCCGACACAGGGCCTAACCCGCAGGGAGCAGTACTTC.

In this sample, this clonotype turned up once. This chain links TRBV20-1 with TRBJ2-4; TRBD2 matches 7 bases. The end of the DNA fits TRBJ2-7 better, so the J call may be wrong. This CDR3 has 15 residues. The germline CDR1 and CDR2 sequences are DFQATT and SNEGSKA (reference sequence). CDR3 region: CSARSAAGIPYEQYF. The CDR3 DNA is TGCAGTGCTAGATCCGCAGCGGGAATCCCCTACGAGCAGTACTTC.

The chain is built from TRBV10-2 and TRBJ2-3, with D possibly TRBD2 on 6 matching bases. CDR1 and CDR2 (germline): WSHSY, SAAADI. The CDR3 extends over 15 amino acids. Trimming left V 11 bases short and J 6 bases short, with 24 bases between. CDR3 bases: TGCGCCGGCCGTGAGTCACTAGCCTGGGGGGATACGCAGTATTTT. Residues: CAGRESLAWGDTQYF.

The rearrangement uses TRBV13 and TRBJ2-4, with D hard to call. With the DNA end fitting TRBJ2-7 better, the J assignment may be wrong. CDR1 and CDR2 from the germline V gene are PRHDT and FYEKMQ (reference sequence). This CDR3 comprises 16 residues. In DNA, the CDR3 is TGTGCCAGCAGCTCACGTTCCTCGTTGTGGTCCTACGAGCAGTACTTC. Its protein product is CASSSRSSLWSYEQYF.

For this clonotype: One end of the junction fails to match germline, which may point to a read error. This chain joins TRBV2 and TRBJ2-2; D may be TRBD2 (5 bases). The CDR3 is made up of 12 amino acids. CDR1 and CDR2 from the germline V gene are SNHLY and FYNNEI. CDR3 loop: CASMRHTGELFF. DNA for the CDR3: TGTGCCAGCATGAGGCACACCGGGGAACTGTTTTTT.

This clonotype was seen a handful of times. This chain joins TRBV12-3 or TRBV12-4 and TRBJ2-5, with a possible D match to TRBD2 (5 bases). The J call is in doubt because the DNA end fits TRBJ2-7 better. CDR3 length: 18 residues. Here the CDR3 DNA reads TGTGCCAGCAGTACAGACCCCTCTCTAAGCGGAATCTTGAACGAGCAGTACTTC. Encoded protein: CASSTDPSLSGILNEQYF.

J is TRBJ2-3 and V is TRBV20-1; TRBD1 might be the D (5 bases). This CDR3 is built from 13 residues. Trimming took off 3 bases at V and 3 bases at J, with 10 bases between the two ends. Germline V gene data show CDR1 as DFQATT and CDR2 as SNEGSKA (reference sequence). The CDR3 protein is CSASRQGTDTQYF. The CDR3 DNA reads TGCAGTGCTAGTCGGCAGGGTACAGATACGCAGTATTTT.

The chain links TRBV18 to TRBJ2-7; D gene uncertain. The CDR3 is made up of 11 amino acids. The germline gives CDR1 KGHSH, CDR2 LQKENI. V was cut by 5 bases and J by 6 bases, with 8 bases left in between. The CDR3 nucleotides are TGTGCCAGCTCAGAACAGCGCGAGCAGTACTTC. This gives the protein CASSEQREQYF.